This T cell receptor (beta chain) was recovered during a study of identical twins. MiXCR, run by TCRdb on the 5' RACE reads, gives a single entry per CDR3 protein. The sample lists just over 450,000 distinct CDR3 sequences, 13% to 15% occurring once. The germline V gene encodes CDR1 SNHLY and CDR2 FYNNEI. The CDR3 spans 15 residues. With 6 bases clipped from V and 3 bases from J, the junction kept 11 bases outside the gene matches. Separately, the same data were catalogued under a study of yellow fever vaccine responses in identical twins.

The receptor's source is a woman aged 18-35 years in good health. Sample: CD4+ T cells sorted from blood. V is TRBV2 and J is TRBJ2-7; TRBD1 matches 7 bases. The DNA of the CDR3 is TGTGCCAGCAGGGCCCGGGACAGAGTTTTCTACGAGCAGTACTTC. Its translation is CASRARDRVFYEQYF.